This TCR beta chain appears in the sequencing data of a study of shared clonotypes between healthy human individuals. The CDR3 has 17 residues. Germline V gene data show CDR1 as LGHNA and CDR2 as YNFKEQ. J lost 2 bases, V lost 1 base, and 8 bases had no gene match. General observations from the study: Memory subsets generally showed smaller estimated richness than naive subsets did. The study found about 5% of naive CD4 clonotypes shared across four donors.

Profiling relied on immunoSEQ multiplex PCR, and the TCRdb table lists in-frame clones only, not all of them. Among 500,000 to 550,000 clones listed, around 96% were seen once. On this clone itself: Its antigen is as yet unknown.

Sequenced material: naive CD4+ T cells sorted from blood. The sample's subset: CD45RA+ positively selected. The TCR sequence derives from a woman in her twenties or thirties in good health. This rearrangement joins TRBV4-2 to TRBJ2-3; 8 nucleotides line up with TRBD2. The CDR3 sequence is CASSQGTGGLVTDTQYF. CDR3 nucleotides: TGTGCCAGCAGCCAAGGAACGGGAGGGCTTGTCACAGATACGCAGTATTTT.